This passage covers 16 T cell receptor beta chains from one sample sequenced in a study of blood T cell repertoires in COVID-19. The assay was immunoSEQ multiplex PCR, and TCRdb's table has in-frame clones only and misses some. The sample yields 200,000 to 300,000 clones, 70% to 90% seen once. Material: PBMCs or T cells enriched from blood (not recorded which). These receptors were obtained from a woman aged 40 to 50 with acute COVID-19.

The V and J genes are TRBV18 and TRBJ1-5, with 10 bases aligning to TRBD1. Per the germline V gene, CDR1 is KGHSH and CDR2 is LQKENI. This CDR3 comprises 15 residues. The junction had 11 bases not matched to a gene; V was cut back by 8 bases and J by 7 bases. The CDR3 nucleotides read TGTGCCAGCGCAGCGGGACAGGGGTTCGGGCAGCCCCAGCATTTT. Translation gives CASAAGQGFGQPQHF.

This clone was seen just once. The chain has TRBV6-5 and TRBJ1-2, with a weak D call TRBD1 (6 bases). The CDR3 covers 15 residues. The germline V gene encodes CDR1 MNHEY and CDR2 SVGAGI. V lost 11 bases and J 5 bases, leaving 24 bases between the germline ends. The CDR3 DNA sequence: TGTGCCGGCGCCGGGCAGGGGCAGGAGTGGTATGGCTACACCTTC. This translates into CAGAGQGQEWYGYTF.

This rearrangement joins TRBV27 to TRBJ1-6; perhaps TRBD1 as D (6 bases). Trimming took off 2 bases at V and 6 bases at J, with 8 bases between the two ends. Germline loops: CDR1 MNHEY, CDR2 SMNVEV (reference sequence). CDR3 length: 14 residues. Here the CDR3 reads CASSLRGINSPLHF. The CDR3 DNA reads as TGTGCCAGCAGTTTAAGGGGGATTAATTCACCCCTCCACTTT.

The chain employs TRBV13 and TRBJ1-4, with a tentative D call TRBD1 (6 bases). V shed 3 bases and J shed 2 bases, with 19 bases lying between them. CDR1 and CDR2 (germline): PRHDT, FYEKMQ (reference sequence). The CDR3 covers 18 residues. The CDR3 region has the DNA TGTGCCAGCAGCTTGAAGAGGTCGGGGGGCGACACTAATGAAAAACTGTTTTTT. It translates to CASSLKRSGGDTNEKLFF.

This clone was picked up a small number of times. The chain carries TRBV5-1 and TRBJ2-1; 7 bases are shared with TRBD2. CDR3 size: 15 residues. Germline lookup yields CDR1 SGHRS and CDR2 YFSETQ. V shed 4 bases, J shed 4 bases, and the junction held 8 bases outside the gene matches. Here the CDR3 reads CASSQSGEKYNEQFF. CDR3 nucleotides: TGCGCCAGCAGCCAAAGCGGGGAAAAATACAATGAGCAGTTCTTC.

V is TRBV6-2 or TRBV6-3 and J is TRBJ2-7, with 7 nucleotides matching TRBD1. Unmatched junction bases numbered 10, after V lost 0 bases and J lost 2 bases. The CDR3 extends over 17 amino acids. CDR1 MNHEY and CDR2 SVGEGT come from the germline V gene. The DNA for the CDR3 is TGTGCCAGCAGTTACTCGCCTTCGACAGGGCCACCCTACGAGCAGTACTTC. Protein product: CASSYSPSTGPPYEQYF.

The V call is TRBV4-2, the J call TRBJ2-1; the D gene is possibly TRBD1 (5 bases). The CDR3 is made up of 13 amino acids. The germline V and J ends were trimmed by 0 bases and 9 bases, with 9 bases remaining between them. The germline V gene encodes CDR1 LGHNA and CDR2 YNFKEQ. CDR3 region: CASSQDQGTEQFF. The CDR3, as DNA: TGTGCCAGCAGCCAAGATCAGGGTACTGAGCAGTTCTTC.

This chain connects TRBV30 to TRBJ2-4; 7 bases fit TRBD2. Germline V lookup: CDR1 GTSNPN, CDR2 SVGIG (reference sequence). The CDR3 consists of 15 residues. Trimming removed 2 bases from V and 1 base from J; junction bases left unmatched: 5. CDR3 residues: CAWSPRGLAKNIQYF. The CDR3 DNA follows: TGTGCCTGGAGTCCGCGGGGGTTGGCCAAAAACATTCAGTACTTC.

The chain has TRBV15 and TRBJ2-7; perhaps TRBD1 as D (5 bases). V shed 0 bases and J shed 0 bases, with 9 bases lying between them. CDR1 and CDR2 (germline): LNHNV, YYDKDF (reference sequence). CDR3 size: 15 residues. This chain's CDR3 is CATSRETASSYEQYV. The DNA for the CDR3 is TGTGCCACCAGCAGAGAGACAGCTAGCTCCTACGAGCAGTACGTC.

This clone was seen a handful of times. CDR3 amino acids: CASVRSGSGSTGELFF. CDR3 sequence (DNA): TGTGCTAGTGTCAGAAGTGGGAGTGGGAGTACCGGGGAGCTGTTTTTT. The rearrangement joins TRBV12-5 to TRBJ2-2; a weak D match, TRBD2 (5 bases). CDR3 size: 16 residues. Trimming took off 7 bases at V and 5 bases at J, with 20 bases between the two ends. Germline CDR1 is LGHNT and CDR2 is FRNRAP.

Details on this clone: The same CDR3 also results from other DNA sequences found in this sample. The rearrangement links TRBV5-4 to TRBJ1-3, with 9 positions matching TRBD1. Germline-derived CDR1 and CDR2 are SGHNT and YYREEE (reference sequence). The trim removed 0 bases at V and 4 bases at J, leaving 5 bases unmatched. This CDR3 has 16 amino acids. The CDR3 DNA follows: TGTGCCAGCAGCTTGGGTGGGACAGGGAGCGGAAACACCATATATTTT. Protein product: CASSLGGTGSGNTIYF.

To note about this clone: Other DNA sequences within the sample encode an identical CDR3. The chain joins TRBV9 to TRBJ1-6; weak D call: TRBD1 (5 bases). CDR1 and CDR2 from the germline V gene are SGDLS and YYNGEE. V was trimmed by 0 bases and J by 2 bases, leaving 6 bases between them. This CDR3 region has 15 residues. In DNA form, the CDR3 reads TGTGCCAGCAGCGTAGCGGGGGCCTATAATTCACCCCTCCACTTT. Translated: CASSVAGAYNSPLHF. Full variable domain (remainder filled in from reference TRBV9 and TRBJ1-6): DSGVTQTPKHLITATGQRVTLRCSPRSGDLSVYWYQQSLDQGLQFLIQYYNGEERAKGNILERFSAQQFPDLHSELNLSSLELGDSALYFCASSVAGAYNSPLHFGNGTRLTVT.

V usage is TRBV2 and J usage is TRBJ2-7, with TRBD1 identical over 12 bases. J gave up 6 bases and V 6 bases, and 3 bases lay outside the gene matches. CDR1 and CDR2 from the germline V gene are SNHLY and FYNNEI. This CDR3 has 13 residues. CDR3 nucleotide sequence: TGTGCCAGCAGCCGGGACAGGGGGCCCGAGCAGTACTTC. Residues: CASSRDRGPEQYF.

The chain recombines TRBV7-2 with TRBJ2-3; 8 bases line up with TRBD2. The germline V gene encodes CDR1 SGHTA and CDR2 FQGNSA. The CDR3 contains 17 residues. J lost 4 bases, V lost 5 bases, and 14 bases had no gene match. In DNA, the CDR3 is TGTGCCAGCAGCCACCACCCGACTAGCGTCGTGCCAGATACGCAGTATTTT. Translated, it gives CASSHHPTSVVPDTQYF.

The chain has TRBV10-2 and TRBJ1-6; D is possibly TRBD1 (6 bases). The germline V and J ends were trimmed by 7 bases and 13 bases, with 14 bases remaining between them. The V gene's germline CDR1 is WSHSY and CDR2 SAAADI. This CDR3 has 12 residues. Written as DNA, the CDR3 is TGCGCCAGCACCCCAGCGCAGGGGCCCCTCCACTTT. Its protein product is CASTPAQGPLHF.

The rearrangement joins TRBV7-9 to TRBJ2-5; 7 bases align to TRBD1. J gave up 5 bases and V 7 bases, and 13 bases lay outside the gene matches. The CDR3 consists of 15 residues. Germline V gene data show CDR1 as SEHNR and CDR2 as FQNEAQ (reference sequence). The CDR3 spells CASTDPERGPETQYF. In DNA, the CDR3 is TGTGCCAGCACCGACCCCGAGAGGGGGCCGGAGACCCAGTACTTC.